The 21 T cell receptor beta chains below all came from one sample that was sequenced in a study of identical twins. TCRdb re-called the 5' RACE reads with MiXCR, one entry per CDR3 protein. This repertoire shows 400,000 to 550,000 distinct CDR3 sequences, 20% to 25% found once; its top ten account for approximately 0.95%. The sample was also linked to a second study, of T cells expressing NK-cell markers.

Input material: CD4+ T cells sorted from blood. The source of these receptors is a woman between 18 and 29 years old in good health.

Ten or more counts support this clonotype. DNA for the CDR3: TGTGCCAGCAGCTCTGACAGGGTTGGTCAGCCCCAGCATTTT. This codes for CASSSDRVGQPQHF. This chain uses TRBV6-1 with TRBJ1-5; TRBD1 matches 7 bases. Germline trimming cut 6 bases from V and 6 bases from J; bases unmatched to any gene: 8. Germline assignment: CDR1 MNHNS and CDR2 SASEGT. The CDR3 is made up of 14 amino acids.

J is TRBJ1-5 and V is TRBV5-1; TRBD1 matches at 7 bases. V was pared by 4 bases and J by 7 bases, with 11 bases of the junction left unmatched. The length of the CDR3 is 15 residues. Looked up from germline, CDR1 is SGHRS and CDR2 is YFSETQ. The CDR3 region has the DNA TGCGCCAGCAGCAGGGGCGACAGGGAAGAGCAGCCCCAGCATTTT. Translating gives CASSRGDREEQPQHF.

This chain joins TRBV4-3 and TRBJ2-3, with TRBD2 matching 9 bases. This CDR3 has 15 residues. Trimming removed 3 bases from V and 4 bases from J; junction bases left unmatched: 5. The germline gives CDR1 LGHNA, CDR2 YSLEER. In DNA, the CDR3 is TGCGCCAGCAGCCAGCGGGAGGGGGGGGCAGATACGCAGTATTTT. This sequence encodes CASSQREGGADTQYF.

This clonotype has just a few counts. J is TRBJ1-1 and V is TRBV5-1, with unresolved D. This CDR3 has 13 residues. Deletions cut 0 bases from V and 5 bases from J, with 8 bases between. Germline CDR1 and CDR2: SGHRS and YFSETQ. The CDR3 DNA is TGCGCCAGCAGCTTGGAGATAGGGACTGAAGCTTTCTTT. As protein: CASSLEIGTEAFF. Combining the CDR3 with reference TRBV5-1 and TRBJ1-1 gives the whole variable domain KAGVTQTPRYLIKTRGQQVTLSCSPISGHRSVSWYQQTPGQGLQFLFEYFSETQRNKGNFPGRFSGRQFSNSRSEMNVSTLELGDSALYLCASSLEIGTEAFFGQGTRLTVV.

The chain has TRBV6-2 or TRBV6-3 and TRBJ1-1; D not resolved. Trimming cost V 0 bases and J 5 bases, with 7 bases left between them. Germline CDR1 is MNHEY and CDR2 is SVGEGT. This CDR3 has 13 amino acids. The CDR3 region is CASSYSWFTEAFF. CDR3 bases: TGTGCCAGCAGTTACTCATGGTTTACTGAAGCTTTCTTT.

The chain employs TRBV6-5 and TRBJ1-5, with D perhaps TRBD1 (6 bases). Germline V CDR1 and CDR2: MNHEY, SVGAGI. Trimming removed 4 bases at V and 6 bases at J, with 13 bases between. The CDR3 totals 14 residues. The CDR3 reads CASSSGGGSQPQHF. The CDR3 DNA reads TGTGCCAGCAGTTCGGGAGGGGGAAGTCAGCCCCAGCATTTT.

The chain links TRBV20-1 to TRBJ1-5; TRBD1 matches 7 bases. Germline CDR1 is DFQATT and CDR2 is SNEGSKA (reference sequence). The CDR3 consists of 12 residues. V lost 5 bases to trimming and J lost 6 bases; unmatched junction nucleotides: 4. CDR3 in amino acids: CSASQGIQPQHF. CDR3 in DNA: TGCAGTGCTTCACAGGGGATTCAGCCCCAGCATTTT.

The chain combines TRBV20-1 with TRBJ2-2, with D possibly TRBD1 on 5 matching bases. Germline-derived CDR1 and CDR2 are DFQATT and SNEGSKA (reference sequence). CDR3 size: 14 residues. V was pared by 4 bases and J by 1 base, with 10 bases between. The CDR3 nucleotides read TGCAGTGCTAAAAGACAGCTGAACACCGGGGAGCTGTTTTTT. Its protein product is CSAKRQLNTGELFF.

This clonotype was observed a handful of times. This chain uses TRBV20-1 with TRBJ2-7, with 10 bases fitting TRBD1. Germline V gives CDR1 DFQATT, CDR2 SNEGSKA (reference sequence). This CDR3 region has 15 residues. J lost 0 bases, V lost 1 base, and 3 bases had no gene match. CDR3 nucleotide sequence: TGCAGTGCTAGAGTGAGGGACAGGGGCTCCTACGAGCAGTACTTC. Encoded protein: CSARVRDRGSYEQYF.

This clonotype was found a few times. The V and J genes are TRBV12-3 or TRBV12-4 and TRBJ1-1; D is unclear. This CDR3 is built from 14 residues. V lost 2 bases to trimming and J lost 4 bases, with 11 bases between them. This chain's CDR3 is CASSLTLRGTEAFF. CDR3 nucleotides: TGTGCCAGCAGTTTAACCCTGAGAGGCACTGAAGCTTTCTTT.

The DNA of the CDR3 is TGTGCCAGCAGCCCGCTGGGGGTGGGGGAGCAGTTCTTC. Translation gives CASSPLGVGEQFF. The chain recombines TRBV11-3 with TRBJ2-1; possibly TRBD1 or TRBD2 for D (5 bases each). Trimming took off 5 bases at V and 10 bases at J, with 15 bases between the two ends. The CDR3 consists of 13 residues. CDR1 and CDR2 from the germline V gene are SGHNT and YENEEA.

The rearrangement joins TRBV29-1 to TRBJ2-3; 9 bases match TRBD2. V gave up 3 bases and J gave up 2 bases; unmatched junction bases: 9. CDR1 and CDR2 from the germline V gene are SQVTM and ANQGSEA. This CDR3 is built from 16 residues. The CDR3 spells CSVESGLAGSTDTQYF. The CDR3 DNA reads as TGCAGCGTTGAGAGCGGGCTAGCGGGGTCCACAGATACGCAGTATTTT.

This clonotype was seen repeatedly, ten times or more. The V and J genes are TRBV20-1 and TRBJ2-1; 10 positions agree with TRBD2. Germline assignment: CDR1 DFQATT and CDR2 SNEGSKA (reference sequence). V gave up 5 bases and J gave up 4 bases; unmatched junction bases: 8. The length of the CDR3 is 15 residues. CDR3 sequence reads: CSAGTGTSDYNEQFF. Written as DNA, the CDR3 is TGCAGTGCTGGGACCGGGACTAGCGATTACAATGAGCAGTTCTTC.

The chain employs TRBV11-2 and TRBJ1-1, with TRBD1 identical over 7 bases. The J segment lost 6 bases and the V segment lost 5 bases, leaving 9 bases of the junction unmatched. Germline CDR1 SGHAT, CDR2 FQNNGV. CDR3 length: 14 amino acids. Here the CDR3 reads CASSPRTGSAEAFF. The CDR3 DNA reads TGTGCCAGCAGCCCGCGGACAGGCAGCGCTGAAGCTTTCTTT.

This chain connects TRBV12-3 or TRBV12-4 to TRBJ2-3; D not resolved. V dropped 7 bases and J dropped 0 bases, with 8 bases sitting between them. CDR3 length: 13 residues. The CDR3 here is CASKRTSTDTQYF. DNA for the CDR3: TGTGCCAGCAAGAGAACTAGCACAGATACGCAGTATTTT.

This clonotype was observed many times. The gene calls are TRBV6-5 and TRBJ2-7; D is uncertain. CDR1 is MNHEY, CDR2 SVGAGI, per germline. V gave up 6 bases and J gave up 2 bases, with 8 bases separating them. This CDR3 spans 12 amino acids. The CDR3 DNA is TGTGCCAGCAGCCAAGGGACCTACGAGCAGTACTTC. Protein: CASSQGTYEQYF.

This clonotype was recorded a few times. The J gene is TRBJ1-1, the V gene TRBV29-1, with D possibly TRBD1 on 6 matching bases. The CDR3 loop spans 13 amino acids. Germline values: CDR1 SQVTM, CDR2 ANQGSEA. V was trimmed by 0 bases and J by 3 bases, leaving 8 bases between them. This CDR3 reads CSVEEDSYTEAFF. CDR3 DNA: TGCAGCGTTGAAGAGGACAGCTACACTGAAGCTTTCTTT.

There are a few counts of this clonotype. V is TRBV15 and J is TRBJ1-4; no clear D gene. The CDR3 contains 15 residues. Trimming shortened V by 0 bases and J by 8 bases, and 13 bases separated the two germline ends. Germline values: CDR1 LNHNV, CDR2 YYDKDF (reference sequence). The CDR3 sequence is CATSRDGEFWEKLFF. In DNA, the CDR3 is TGTGCCACCAGCAGAGATGGGGAGTTCTGGGAAAAACTGTTTTTT. Full variable domain (rest looked up from reference TRBV15 and TRBJ1-4): DAMVIQNPRYQVTQFGKPVTLSCSQTLNHNVMYWYQQKSSQAPKLLFHYYDKDFNNEADTPDNFQSRRPNTSFCFLDIRSPGLGDTAMYLCATSRDGEFWEKLFFGSGTQLSVL.

This clonotype was picked up many times. This chain connects TRBV20-1 to TRBJ2-5; 10 bases line up with TRBD2. Germline CDR1 is DFQATT and CDR2 is SNEGSKA (reference sequence). The CDR3 contains 13 residues. The CDR3 here is CSARAGGRETQYF. CDR3 nucleotide sequence: TGCAGCGCCCGAGCGGGAGGGCGAGAGACCCAGTACTTC.

In the case of this clonotype: A much larger clone differs from this one at a single base, so this may be a read error. This chain connects TRBV5-1 to TRBJ2-7, with D perhaps matching TRBD2 (5 bases). This CDR3 spans 13 amino acids. In germline, CDR1 is SGHRS, CDR2 YFSETQ. The CDR3 region has the DNA TGCGCCAGCAACTTGGCTAGCTCGGGAGAGCAGTACTTC. Amino acid sequence: CASNLASSGEQYF.

V gene TRBV6-1 combines with J gene TRBJ2-1, with 13 bases identical to TRBD2. The CDR3 spans 16 residues. The trim removed 6 bases at V and 15 bases at J, leaving 17 bases unmatched. The germline V gene encodes CDR1 MNHNS and CDR2 SASEGT. The CDR3 sequence: CASSLRTSGGITLLFF. CDR3 DNA: TGTGCCAGCAGCCTACGGACTAGCGGGGGTATAACGCTTCTGTTCTTC.